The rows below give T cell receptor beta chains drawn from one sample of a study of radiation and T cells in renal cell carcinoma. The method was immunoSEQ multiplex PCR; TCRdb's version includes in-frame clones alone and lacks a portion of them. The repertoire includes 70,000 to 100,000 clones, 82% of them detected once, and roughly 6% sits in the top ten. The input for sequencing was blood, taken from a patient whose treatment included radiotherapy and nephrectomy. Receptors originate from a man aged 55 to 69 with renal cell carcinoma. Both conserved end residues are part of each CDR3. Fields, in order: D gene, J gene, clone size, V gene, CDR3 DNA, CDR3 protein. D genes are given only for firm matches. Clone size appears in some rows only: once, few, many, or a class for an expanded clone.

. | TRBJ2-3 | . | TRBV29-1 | TGCAGCGTTGACGCCGGGATCGGTTCCACAACCACAGATACGCAGTATTTT | CSVDAGIGSTTTDTQYF
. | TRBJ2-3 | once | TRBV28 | TGTGCCAGCTGCTCCCCTAGCACAGATACGCAGTATTTT | CASCSPSTDTQYF
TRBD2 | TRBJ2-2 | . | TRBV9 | TGTGCCAGCAGCGTTTCGACTAGCGGGGCCACCGGGGAGCTGTTTTTT | CASSVSTSGATGELFF
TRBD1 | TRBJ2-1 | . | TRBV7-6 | TGTGCCAGCAGCTCTCAACAGGGGGCGGACAATGAGCAGTTCTTC | CASSSQQGADNEQFF
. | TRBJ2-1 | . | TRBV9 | TGTGCCAGCAGCGTAGTTTCGTGGGATGGGCAGTTCTTC | CASSVVSWDGQFF
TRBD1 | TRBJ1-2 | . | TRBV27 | TGTGCCAGCAGTTTTAACAGGGGTTTGGGCTACACCTTC | CASSFNRGLGYTF
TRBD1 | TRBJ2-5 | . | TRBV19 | TGTGCCAGTAGTCCCGGGACAGGGTGGGGAGAGACCCAGTACTTC | CASSPGTGWGETQYF
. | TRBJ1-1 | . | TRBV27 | TGTGCCAGCAGTCTCGGCGGAGCTAGAGAAGCTTTCTTT | CASSLGGAREAFF
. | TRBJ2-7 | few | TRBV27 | TGTGCCAGCAGTTTAGTTCCGGGCCTCTCCTACGAGCAGTACTTC | CASSLVPGLSYEQYF
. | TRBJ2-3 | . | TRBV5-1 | TGCGCCAGCAGCTTGCAGTCCTCCATTGGGGATACGCAGTATTTT | CASSLQSSIGDTQYF
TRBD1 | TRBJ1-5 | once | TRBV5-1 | TGCGCCAGCAGCTTCGGCGGGACAGGGGTTGGGCAGCCCCAGCATTTT | CASSFGGTGVGQPQHF
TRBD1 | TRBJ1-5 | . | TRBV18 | TGTGCCAGCTCACGGGGACAGAGGGGGGATCAGCCCCAGCATTTT | CASSRGQRGDQPQHF
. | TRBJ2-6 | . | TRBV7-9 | TGTGCCAGCAGCTTAGCTCGTCTCGGGCAGTCTGGGGCCAACGTCCTGACTTTC | CASSLARLGQSGANVLTF
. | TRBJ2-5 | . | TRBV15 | TGTGCCACCAGCAGAGTCACGGCCCAAGAGACCCAGTACTTC | CATSRVTAQETQYF
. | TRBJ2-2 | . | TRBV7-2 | TGTGCCAGCAGCTTAGTATCAGGGGGGGCGACCGGGGAGCTGTTTTTT | CASSLVSGGATGELFF
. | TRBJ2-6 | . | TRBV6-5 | TGTGCCAGCAGTTACTCGACGCCCGGGGCCAACGTCCTGACTTTC | CASSYSTPGANVLTF
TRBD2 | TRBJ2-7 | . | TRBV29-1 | TGCAGCGTCCTCACGGGACTAGCGGGAGTATCCTACGAGCAGTACTTC | CSVLTGLAGVSYEQYF
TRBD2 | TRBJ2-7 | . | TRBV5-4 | TGTGCCAGCAGCTCCCGGGAGGGGGGAAGCACCTACGAGCAGTACTTC | CASSSREGGSTYEQYF
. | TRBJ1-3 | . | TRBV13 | TGTGCCAGCAGCTTAGGAGGCCGGTCCTCTGGAAACACCATATATTTT | CASSLGGRSSGNTIYF
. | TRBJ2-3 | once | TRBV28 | TGTGCCAGCAGTTTATCAGCGGTACCAGATACGCAGTATTTT | CASSLSAVPDTQYF
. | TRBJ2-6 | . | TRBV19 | TGTGCCAGTAGTATTGTGCGGCAGGAACCCTCTGGGGCCAACGTCCTGACTTTC | CASSIVRQEPSGANVLTF
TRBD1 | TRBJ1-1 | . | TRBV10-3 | TGTGCCATCAGTGGACCGGGACAGGGGGCTTACACTGAAGCTTTCTTT | CAISGPGQGAYTEAFF
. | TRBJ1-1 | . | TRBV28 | TGTGCCAGCAGTCCCTCGACAGAGCCCGTTGAAGCTTTCTTT | CASSPSTEPVEAFF